The source of this TCR beta chain is a study of Graves' ophthalmopathy and Graves' hyperthyroidism. The CDR3 is made up of 15 amino acids. The V gene lost 6 bases and the J gene lost 2 bases, with 17 bases spanning the gap. In germline, CDR1 is SQVTM, CDR2 ANQGSEA. About this clonotype itself: Its antigen is unidentified.

The authors amplified TCR beta CDR3 regions from RNA transcripts. The first round was an RT-PCR with HTBI primers, and the second round was a multiplex PCR. TCRdb reprocessed the multiplex PCR reads with MiXCR, giving one entry per CDR3 protein. Among 740,000 or so distinct CDR3 sequences listed, 40% were seen once. Study-level findings and limits: Blood repertoires reportedly contained most expanded thyroid clonotypes above 0.001 frequency.

Pregnancy or lactation, uncontrolled infections and other autoimmune diseases were grounds for excluding patients. The clonotype was recovered from an adult man with Graves' ophthalmopathy. The chain links TRBV29-1 to TRBJ2-1, with D hard to call. The sample taken for sequencing was peripheral blood. DNA of the CDR3: TGCAGCGTCCTAAGGGAATCCTCGACCTACAATGAGCAGTTCTTC. This translates into CSVLRESSTYNEQFF.